This T cell receptor (beta chain) was sequenced during a study of graft-versus-host responses after intestinal transplantation. Across the whole study: Anti-thymocyte globulin induction, then tacrolimus and steroids for roughly 3 years, went to all recipients.

Trimming took off 3 bases at V and 2 bases at J, with 16 bases between the two ends. This CDR3 is built from 16 residues. Germline V gene lookup returns CDR1 SGHRS and CDR2 YFSETQ. Notes on the study in general: Allografts from individuals with graft-donor T cell macrochimerism displayed high graft-versus-host to host-versus-graft clonal ratios.

Remarks on this clone: Its target is unknown.

Method: immunoSEQ multiplex PCR; TCRdb's copy keeps in-frame clones and lacks some. The sample lists fewer than 8,500 clones, around 98% occurring once. This receptor was taken from a human patient who received an intestinal transplant, so some T cells may come from the graft donor. This sequence joins TRBV5-1 and TRBJ2-3; no clear D gene. The sequenced sample was PBMCs, obtained 23 days after intestinal transplant. The CDR3 DNA reads as TGCGCCAGCAGCTCCAGGCGGCGCAGAGACACAGATACGCAGTATTTT. This encodes CASSSRRRRDTDTQYF.